A selection of T cell receptor beta chains follows, all from one sample in a study of cytomegalovirus exposure and HLA in healthy donors. Profiled with immunoSEQ multiplex PCR; TCRdb holds only in-frame clones, not every one. The sample yields roughly 170,000 clones, 76% seen once. The material sequenced was PBMCs. All receptors derive from a female donor in good health and CMV-seronegative. Both conserved end residues are part of each CDR3. D genes are given only for firm matches. Size values are once, few and many counts, or a class for expanded clones, and some rows have none.

V	D	size	J	CDR3	DNA
TRBV7-9	-	-	TRBJ2-7	CASSLVVAGKDEQYF	TGTGCCAGCAGCTTAGTGGTAGCAGGGAAGGACGAGCAGTACTTC
TRBV27	-	-	TRBJ2-3	CASSLRSTDTQYF	TGTGCCAGCAGTTTACGTAGCACAGATACGCAGTATTTT
TRBV5-1	TRBD1	-	TRBJ2-2	CASTLDRGNTGELFF	TGCGCCAGCACCCTCGACAGGGGGAACACCGGGGAGCTGTTTTTT
TRBV14	TRBD1	-	TRBJ2-7	CASSRDRDTSYEQYF	TGTGCCAGCAGCCGAGACAGGGATACGAGCTACGAGCAGTACTTC
TRBV5-4	TRBD2	-	TRBJ2-3	CASSLDAGGYTDTQYF	TGTGCCAGCAGCTTGGATGCGGGAGGGTACACAGATACGCAGTATTTT
TRBV30	TRBD2	-	TRBJ2-3	CARSAGSPDTQYF	TGTGCCCGCTCAGCGGGGAGCCCAGATACGCAGTATTTT
TRBV18	-	-	TRBJ2-3	CASSPLGRRDTQYF	TGTGCCAGCTCACCACTTGGCAGGAGGGATACGCAGTATTTT
TRBV9	-	-	TRBJ2-5	CASSVLPRQGQETQYF	TGTGCCAGCAGCGTACTTCCCCGCCAGGGCCAAGAGACCCAGTACTTC
TRBV28	TRBD1	-	TRBJ1-1	CASSLARQGLTRSTEAFF	TGTGCCAGCAGCCTGGCTAGACAGGGGTTGACGCGGAGCACTGAAGCTTTCTTT
TRBV7-9	TRBD2	few	TRBJ2-1	CASSFLRGGLGEQFF	TGTGCCAGCAGCTTTTTACGGGGGGGCCTAGGCGAGCAGTTCTTC
TRBV15	-	-	TRBJ2-1	CATSTHQGRNEQFF	TGTGCCACCAGCACCCACCAGGGTAGAAATGAGCAGTTCTTC
TRBV6-1	TRBD2	-	TRBJ2-1	CASTRGEGRNNEQFF	TGTGCCAGCACCCGAGGGGAGGGCCGAAACAATGAGCAGTTCTTC
TRBV15	TRBD1	few	TRBJ2-7	CATSRDRQGLGEQYF	TGTGCCACCAGCAGAGATAGACAGGGGCTCGGCGAGCAGTACTTC
TRBV6-1	TRBD2	-	TRBJ2-2	CASSAGTSGAGELFF	TGTGCCAGCAGTGCCGGGACTAGCGGAGCCGGGGAGCTGTTTTTT
TRBV28	TRBD2	-	TRBJ2-1	CASSPSGSSYNEQFF	TGTGCCAGCAGTCCAAGCGGGAGCTCCTACAATGAGCAGTTCTTC
TRBV10-1	TRBD1	-	TRBJ1-2	CASTHGVGQILLFGYTF	TGCGCCAGCACTCACGGGGTGGGACAGATCTTACTTTTTGGCTACACCTTC
TRBV5-1	-	-	TRBJ1-5	CASSPSGDGNQPQHF	TGCGCCAGCAGCCCTTCAGGGGATGGCAATCAGCCCCAGCATTTT
TRBV12-5	TRBD2	-	TRBJ2-1	CASGGGTSGGMGQFF	TGTGCTAGTGGTGGCGGGACTAGCGGGGGGATGGGGCAGTTCTTC
TRBV6-5	-	few	TRBJ1-4	CASSYSISPGDEKLFF	TGTGCCAGCAGTTACTCGATCTCCCCCGGAGATGAAAAACTGTTTTTT
TRBV11-1	-	-	TRBJ2-2	CASSHGTPEIGELFF	TGTGCCAGCAGCCACGGTACGCCGGAGATCGGGGAGCTGTTTTTT
TRBV28	-	-	TRBJ2-7	CASSPHRGVTYEQYF	TGTGCCAGCAGTCCCCACCGGGGAGTTACCTACGAGCAGTACTTC
TRBV4-2	-	-	TRBJ2-2	CASSPLGGPGELFF	TGTGCCAGCAGCCCCCTTGGAGGCCCCGGGGAGCTGTTTTTT
TRBV9	TRBD2	-	TRBJ2-1	CASSPRGLAGGISYNEQFF	TGTGCCAGCAGCCCTAGGGGACTAGCGGGGGGCATCTCCTACAATGAGCAGTTCTTC
TRBV5-8	-	-	TRBJ2-3	CASSQTRVFGTDTQYF	TGTGCCAGCAGCCAGACCAGGGTATTTGGAACAGATACGCAGTATTTT
TRBV6-1	-	-	TRBJ1-1	CASEQQINTEAFF	TGTGCCAGCGAACAACAAATAAACACTGAAGCTTTCTTT
TRBV7-6	-	-	TRBJ1-1	CASSLAVRTEAFF	TGTGCCAGCAGCTTAGCGGTGAGAACTGAAGCTTTCTTT
TRBV6-5	TRBD2	-	TRBJ2-7	CASSYSGGRAAEQYF	TGTGCCAGCAGTTACTCGGGCGGGAGGGCGGCCGAGCAGTACTTC
TRBV7-9	-	-	TRBJ1-5	CASSSTGGDQPQHF	TGTGCCAGCAGCTCCACGGGGGGGGATCAGCCCCAGCATTTT
TRBV9	-	-	TRBJ2-2	CASSVEAGTGELFF	TGTGCCAGCAGCGTAGAGGCAGGGACCGGGGAGCTGTTTTTT
TRBV7-2	-	-	TRBJ2-3	CASSFTQRQGTDTQYF	TGTGCCAGCAGCTTTACACAAAGACAGGGCACAGATACGCAGTATTTT
TRBV7-2	-	-	TRBJ2-7	CASSLGGTSYEQYF	TGTGCCAGCAGCTTAGGTGGGACATCCTACGAGCAGTACTTC
TRBV5-4	-	-	TRBJ1-4	CASSRGRANEKLFF	TGTGCCAGCAGTCGGGGGAGGGCTAATGAAAAACTGTTTTTT
TRBV27	TRBD2	few	TRBJ2-2	CASHREGPTGELFF	TGTGCCAGCCACCGGGAGGGCCCCACCGGGGAGCTGTTTTTT
TRBV10-2	-	-	TRBJ1-1	CASTPGTGAEAFF	TGCGCCAGCACACCGGGGACGGGAGCTGAAGCTTTCTTT
TRBV30	-	-	TRBJ2-3	CAWGGSDTQYF	TGTGCCTGGGGGGGGTCTGATACGCAGTATTTT
TRBV7-3	-	-	TRBJ2-6	CASSLTSVGAGANVLTF	TGTGCCAGCAGCTTAACGAGTGTGGGAGCTGGGGCCAACGTCCTGACTTTC
TRBV18	TRBD2	-	TRBJ2-7	CASSPAGLAGSYEQYF	TGTGCCAGCTCACCCGCGGGACTAGCGGGCTCCTACGAGCAGTACTTC
TRBV28	TRBD1	-	TRBJ2-3	CRTGERTDTQYF	TGCCGGACAGGGGAACGCACAGATACGCAGTATTTT
TRBV27	TRBD1	-	TRBJ2-7	CASSLSGTGVYEQYF	TGTGCCAGCAGTTTATCCGGGACAGGGGTTTACGAGCAGTACTTC
TRBV5-1	TRBD1	once	TRBJ1-1	CASSPRPGGRDTEAFF	TGCGCCAGCAGCCCGAGACCAGGGGGTCGGGACACTGAAGCTTTCTTT
TRBV25-1	-	-	TRBJ2-3	CASSEDTGTQDTQYF	TGTGCCAGCAGTGAAGACACCGGGACACAAGATACGCAGTATTTT
TRBV19	TRBD1	-	TRBJ1-5	CASSFQGDVQPQHF	TGTGCCAGTAGTTTCCAGGGGGACGTTCAGCCCCAGCATTTT
TRBV7-7	-	-	TRBJ2-5	CASSLGVASETQYF	TGTGCTAGCAGCTTAGGTGTAGCTTCTGAGACCCAGTACTTC
TRBV19	TRBD1	-	TRBJ1-5	CASSIEGTGLIGNQPQHF	TGTGCCAGTAGTATAGAAGGGACAGGGTTGATCGGCAATCAGCCCCAGCATTTT